One sample yielded the 10 T cell receptor beta chains listed below, sequenced in a study of identical twins. TCRdb independently ran MiXCR on the 5' RACE reads; one entry per CDR3 protein. The sample has under 350,000 distinct CDR3 sequences; roughly 10% are singletons. These data were likewise used in another study, on yellow fever vaccine responses in identical twins.

The specimen was CD8+ T cells sorted from blood. Receptors originate from a woman aged 18 to 35 in good health.

The rearrangement joins TRBV4-3 to TRBJ2-1, with D perhaps assigned TRBD1 or TRBD2 (5 bases each). The CDR3 covers 13 residues. The germline CDR1 and CDR2 sequences are LGHNA and YSLEER. The ends were cut back, 0 bases at V and 9 bases at J, with 9 bases in the middle. This chain's CDR3 is CASSQDPGTEQFF. The CDR3 nucleotides read TGCGCCAGCAGCCAAGATCCGGGGACTGAGCAGTTCTTC.

The chain recombines TRBV7-9 with TRBJ2-7; TRBD1 might be the D (6 bases). Germline V gives CDR1 SEHNR, CDR2 FQNEAQ (reference sequence). The CDR3 is made up of 15 amino acids. V shed 3 bases and J shed 2 bases, with 14 bases lying between them. The CDR3 sequence: CASSLTGASTYEQYF. DNA of the CDR3: TGTGCCAGCAGCTTGACAGGCGCGAGTACCTACGAGCAGTACTTC.

This clonotype was seen repeatedly, ten times or more. V gene TRBV7-3 combines with J gene TRBJ2-3; perhaps D is TRBD1 or TRBD2 (5 bases each). The ends were cut back, 4 bases at V and 6 bases at J, with 17 bases in the middle. The CDR3 length is 15 residues. CDR1 and CDR2 (germline): SGHTA, FQGTGA. CDR3 sequence reads: CASSSNSGPGDTQYF. In DNA form, the CDR3 reads TGTGCCAGCAGCTCCAACTCGGGGCCCGGCGATACGCAGTATTTT.

This clonotype was counted a few times. This rearrangement joins TRBV5-5 to TRBJ1-1; no reliable D call. CDR3 length: 15 amino acids. Trimming left V 0 bases short and J 1 base short, with 10 bases between. Germline CDR1 SGHKS, CDR2 YYEKEE (reference sequence). CDR3 in amino acids: CASSLAPTPNTEAFF. CDR3 nucleotide sequence: TGTGCCAGCAGCTTGGCCCCGACACCGAACACTGAAGCTTTCTTT.

The V gene is TRBV30, the J gene TRBJ1-2; D uncertain. The CDR3 has 11 residues. CDR1 and CDR2 (germline): GTSNPN, SVGIG (reference sequence). The V and J ends lost 3 bases and 8 bases respectively, with 10 bases between them. CDR3 DNA sequence: TGTGCCTGGAGCCACCTTGGGGGCTACACCTTC. Protein product: CAWSHLGGYTF.

This clonotype was observed at least ten times. The chain joins TRBV29-1 to TRBJ1-1; D gene uncertain. Trimming took 0 bases from V and 2 from J, leaving 10 bases between them. The CDR3 has 14 amino acids. Germline CDR1 is SQVTM and CDR2 is ANQGSEA. The CDR3 here is CSVEDWELNTEAFF. The CDR3, as DNA: TGCAGCGTTGAAGACTGGGAACTCAACACTGAAGCTTTCTTT.

J is TRBJ2-3 and V is TRBV11-1; 16 nucleotides match TRBD2. The CDR3 consists of 18 residues. The junction had 10 bases not matched to a gene; V was cut back by 6 bases and J by 4 bases. Germline V gene data show CDR1 as SGHAT and CDR2 as FQDESV (reference sequence). The CDR3 DNA follows: TGTGCCAGCAGACGGGCCGGGACTAGCGGGGGGGGTGCAGATACGCAGTATTTT. It translates to CASRRAGTSGGGADTQYF.

There are many counts of this clonotype. The V and J genes are TRBV4-3 and TRBJ1-1; D unresolved. Germline V gene sequence: CDR1 LGHNA, CDR2 YSLEER. This CDR3 region has 15 residues. V dropped 1 base and J dropped 0 bases, with 9 bases sitting between them. CDR3 in amino acids: CASSQGSRMNTEAFF. CDR3 DNA sequence: TGCGCCAGCAGCCAAGGGTCACGTATGAACACTGAAGCTTTCTTT.

This clonotype has ten or more counts. V is TRBV29-1 and J is TRBJ2-7; D gene uncertain. This CDR3 is 13 amino acids long. The germline V gene has CDR1 SQVTM and CDR2 ANQGSEA. Between the trimmed V and J ends, which lost 4 bases and 0 bases, there was a span of 10 bases. CDR3 loop: CSVVDGNSYEQYF. In DNA form, the CDR3 reads TGCAGCGTTGTGGACGGTAACTCCTACGAGCAGTACTTC.

This sequence joins TRBV19 and TRBJ2-7; the match to TRBD1 covers 8 bases. The V gene's germline CDR1 is LNHDA and CDR2 SQIVND (reference sequence). V trimming: 4 bases; J trimming: 4 bases; junction bases outside the gene matches: 6. The CDR3 runs to 14 residues. The CDR3 loop reads CASSNGQGIYEQYF. The CDR3 DNA follows: TGTGCCAGTAGTAACGGACAGGGTATTTACGAGCAGTACTTC.